This T cell receptor (beta chain) derives from a study of response to subunit inactivated influenza vaccine. Study-wide points: Each seasonal flu vaccination may recruit only limited new T cells, authors suggested.

Germline V gene sequence: CDR1 DFQATT, CDR2 SNEGSKA (reference sequence). This CDR3 is 13 amino acids long. The trim removed 7 bases at V and 4 bases at J, leaving 8 bases unmatched. Worth noting for this clonotype: The target antigen is unknown.

Using its own MiXCR run on the RT-PCR reads, TCRdb lists one record per CDR3 protein. Here the sample spans about 170,000 distinct CDR3 sequences, about 10% being singletons. The chain couples TRBV20-1 to TRBJ2-5; 8 nucleotides agree with TRBD2. The receptor was isolated from a man aged 50-75 years who received an inactivated influenza vaccine. The source was CD8+ T cells sorted from PBMCs, collected around 25 months after vaccination. Here the CDR3 reads CSGTGTRGETQYF. In DNA, the CDR3 is TGCAGTGGGACCGGGACTAGAGGAGAGACCCAGTACTTC.